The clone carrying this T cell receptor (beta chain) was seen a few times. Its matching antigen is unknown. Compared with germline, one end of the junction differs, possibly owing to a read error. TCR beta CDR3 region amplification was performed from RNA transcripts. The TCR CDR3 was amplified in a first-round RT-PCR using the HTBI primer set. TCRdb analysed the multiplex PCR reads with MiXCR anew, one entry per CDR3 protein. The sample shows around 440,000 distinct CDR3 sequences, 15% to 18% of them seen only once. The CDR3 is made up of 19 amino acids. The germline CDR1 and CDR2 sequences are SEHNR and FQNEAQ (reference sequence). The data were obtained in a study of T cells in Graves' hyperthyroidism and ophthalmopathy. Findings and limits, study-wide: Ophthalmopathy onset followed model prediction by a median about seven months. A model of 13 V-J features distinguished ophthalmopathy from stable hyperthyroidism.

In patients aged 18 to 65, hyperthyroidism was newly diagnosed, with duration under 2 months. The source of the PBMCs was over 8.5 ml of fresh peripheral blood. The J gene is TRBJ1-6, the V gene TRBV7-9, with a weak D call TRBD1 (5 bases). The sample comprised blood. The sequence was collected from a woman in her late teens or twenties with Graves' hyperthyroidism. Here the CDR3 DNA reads TGTGCCAGCAGCTCTCTCAGCCGTCGCGGGACCTCCGATAATTCACCCCTCCACTTT. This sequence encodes CASSSLSRRGTSDNSPLHF.